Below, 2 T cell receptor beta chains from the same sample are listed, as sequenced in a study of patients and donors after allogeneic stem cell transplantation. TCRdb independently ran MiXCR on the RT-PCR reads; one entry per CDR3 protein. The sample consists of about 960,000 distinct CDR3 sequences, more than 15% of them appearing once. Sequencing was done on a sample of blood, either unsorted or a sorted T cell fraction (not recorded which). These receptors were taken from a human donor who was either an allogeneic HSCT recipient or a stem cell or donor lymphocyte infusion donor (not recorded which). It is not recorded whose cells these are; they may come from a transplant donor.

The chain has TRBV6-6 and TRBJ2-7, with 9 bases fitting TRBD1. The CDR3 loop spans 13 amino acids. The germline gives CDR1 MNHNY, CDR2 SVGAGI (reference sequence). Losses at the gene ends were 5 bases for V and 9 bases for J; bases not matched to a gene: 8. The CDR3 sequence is CASSPDRGWVQYF. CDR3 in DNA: TGTGCCAGCAGTCCTGACAGGGGGTGGGTGCAGTACTTC.

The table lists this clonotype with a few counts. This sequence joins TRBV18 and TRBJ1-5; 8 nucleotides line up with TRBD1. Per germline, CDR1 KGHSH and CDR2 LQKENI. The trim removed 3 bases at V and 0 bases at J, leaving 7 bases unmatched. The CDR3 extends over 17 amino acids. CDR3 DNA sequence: TGTGCCAGCTCACCGTACTTGGACAGGGATAGCAATCAGCCCCAGCATTTT. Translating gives CASSPYLDRDSNQPQHF. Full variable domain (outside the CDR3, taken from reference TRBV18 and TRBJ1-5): NAGVMQNPRHLVRRRGQEARLRCSPMKGHSHVYWYRQLPEEGLKFMVYLQKENIIDESGMPKERFSAEFPKEGPSILRIQQVVRGDSAAYFCASSPYLDRDSNQPQHFGDGTRLSIL.